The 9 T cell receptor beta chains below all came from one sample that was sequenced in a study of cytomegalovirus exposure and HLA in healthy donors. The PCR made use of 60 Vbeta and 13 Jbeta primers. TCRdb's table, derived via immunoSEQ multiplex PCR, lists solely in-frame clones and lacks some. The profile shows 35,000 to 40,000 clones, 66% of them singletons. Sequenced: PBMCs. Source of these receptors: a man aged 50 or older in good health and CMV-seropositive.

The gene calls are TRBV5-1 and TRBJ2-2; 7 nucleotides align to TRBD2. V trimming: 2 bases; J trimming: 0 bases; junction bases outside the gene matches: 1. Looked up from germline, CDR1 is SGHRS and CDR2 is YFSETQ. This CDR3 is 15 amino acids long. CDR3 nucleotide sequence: TGCGCCAGCAGCTTCGCGGGGGCGAACACCGGGGAGCTGTTTTTT. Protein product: CASSFAGANTGELFF. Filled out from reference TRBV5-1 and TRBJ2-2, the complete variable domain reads KAGVTQTPRYLIKTRGQQVTLSCSPISGHRSVSWYQQTPGQGLQFLFEYFSETQRNKGNFPGRFSGRQFSNSRSEMNVSTLELGDSALYLCASSFAGANTGELFFGEGSRLTVL.

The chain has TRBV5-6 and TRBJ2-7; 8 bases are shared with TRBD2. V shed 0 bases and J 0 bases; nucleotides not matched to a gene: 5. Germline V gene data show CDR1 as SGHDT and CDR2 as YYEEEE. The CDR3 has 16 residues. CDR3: CASSLVGTSSSYEQYF. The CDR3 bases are TGTGCCAGCAGCTTGGTTGGGACTAGTTCCTCCTACGAGCAGTACTTC.

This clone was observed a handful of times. Here the CDR3 reads CASSATTGLDTQYF. In nucleotides, the CDR3 is TGCGCCAGCAGCGCCACGACAGGGTTGGATACGCAGTATTTT. V and J are TRBV5-1 and TRBJ2-3, with 7 bases fitting TRBD1. The length of the CDR3 is 14 residues. Losses at the gene ends were 4 bases for V and 6 bases for J; bases not matched to a gene: 8. Germline V CDR1 and CDR2: SGHRS, YFSETQ.

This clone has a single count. As DNA, the CDR3 is TGTGCCAGCAGCGCCACAGGGGTTGAGCTGTTTTTT. Translating gives CASSATGVELFF. The J gene is TRBJ2-2, the V gene TRBV9; 7 bases align to TRBD1. The CDR3 extends over 12 amino acids. V lost 3 bases to trimming and J lost 11 bases; unmatched junction nucleotides: 4. Germline V lookup: CDR1 SGDLS, CDR2 YYNGEE. The variable domain in full, completed from reference TRBV9 and TRBJ2-2, reads DSGVTQTPKHLITATGQRVTLRCSPRSGDLSVYWYQQSLDQGLQFLIQYYNGEERAKGNILERFSAQQFPDLHSELNLSSLELGDSALYFCASSATGVELFFGEGSRLTVL.

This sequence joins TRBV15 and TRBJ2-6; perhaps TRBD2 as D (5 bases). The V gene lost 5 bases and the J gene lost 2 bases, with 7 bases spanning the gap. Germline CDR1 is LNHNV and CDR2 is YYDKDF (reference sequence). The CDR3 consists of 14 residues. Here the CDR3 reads CATSPGAGANVLTF. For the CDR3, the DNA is TGTGCCACCAGCCCCGGGGCTGGGGCCAACGTCCTGACTTTC. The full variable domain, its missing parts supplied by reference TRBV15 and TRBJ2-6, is DAMVIQNPRYQVTQFGKPVTLSCSQTLNHNVMYWYQQKSSQAPKLLFHYYDKDFNNEADTPDNFQSRRPNTSFCFLDIRSPGLGDTAMYLCATSPGAGANVLTFGAGSRLTVL.

CDR3 residues: CASSLISGGARTGELFF. The CDR3, as DNA: TGTGCCAGCAGCTTAATCAGCGGGGGGGCGAGGACCGGGGAGCTGTTTTTT. The rearrangement uses TRBV7-2 and TRBJ2-2; the match to TRBD2 covers 10 bases. This CDR3 spans 17 amino acids. The germline CDR1 and CDR2 sequences are SGHTA and FQGNSA. After removal of 2 bases from V and 5 bases from J, the junction contained 8 bases not matched to a gene.

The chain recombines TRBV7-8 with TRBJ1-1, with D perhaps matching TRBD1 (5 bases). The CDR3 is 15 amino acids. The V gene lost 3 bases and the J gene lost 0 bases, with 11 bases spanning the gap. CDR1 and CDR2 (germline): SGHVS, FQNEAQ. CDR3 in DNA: TGTGCCAGCAGCTTCAGGGCGACAGTGAACACTGAAGCTTTCTTT. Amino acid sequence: CASSFRATVNTEAFF.

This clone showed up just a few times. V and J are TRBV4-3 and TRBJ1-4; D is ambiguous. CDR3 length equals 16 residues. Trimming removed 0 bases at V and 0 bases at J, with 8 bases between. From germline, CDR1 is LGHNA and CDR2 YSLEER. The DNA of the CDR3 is TGCGCCAGCAGCCAAGATCTTACAGCAACTAATGAAAAACTGTTTTTT. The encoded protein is CASSQDLTATNEKLFF.

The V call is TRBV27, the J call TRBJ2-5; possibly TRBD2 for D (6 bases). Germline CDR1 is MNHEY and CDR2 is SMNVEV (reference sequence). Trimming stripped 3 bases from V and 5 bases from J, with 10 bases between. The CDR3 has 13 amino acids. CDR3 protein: CASSLEGSETQYF. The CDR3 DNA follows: TGTGCCAGCAGTTTGGAGGGGTCTGAGACCCAGTACTTC.